One sample yielded the 14 T cell receptor beta chains listed below, sequenced in a study of blood T cell dynamics during melanoma immunotherapy. Produced via immunoSEQ multiplex PCR; TCRdb's table is partial and in-frame only. The sample lists approximately 28,000 clones; approximately 80% were seen once. Time point: week 3, after first cycle of checkpoint inhibitor. The sample was blood, taken from a patient treated with checkpoint blockade. The receptors here all came from a human donor with melanoma.

V and J are TRBV4-1 and TRBJ1-1; no clear D gene. Between the trimmed V and J ends, which lost 5 bases and 1 base, there was a span of 14 bases. Per germline, CDR1 MGHRA and CDR2 YSYEKL. This CDR3 is built from 15 residues. As DNA, the CDR3 is TGCGCCAGCAGCTACCGGAGAGGGCGGAACACTGAAGCTTTCTTT. Protein: CASSYRRGRNTEAFF.

The V gene is TRBV5-1, the J gene TRBJ2-1; 10 bases line up with TRBD1. Germline CDR1 is SGHRS and CDR2 is YFSETQ. The CDR3 has 14 residues. With V trimmed by 3 bases and J by 5 bases, 2 bases remained unmatched. The chain's CDR3 is CASSWDRGHNEQFF. CDR3 DNA: TGCGCCAGCAGCTGGGACAGGGGCCACAATGAGCAGTTCTTC.

This chain connects TRBV4-3 to TRBJ2-3, with 7 bases fitting TRBD2. This CDR3 has 15 amino acids. J was trimmed by 7 bases and V by 1 base; bases with no gene match: 8. Germline V gene lookup returns CDR1 LGHNA and CDR2 YSLEER. The DNA of the CDR3 is TGCGCCAGCAGCCAAGCGGGTAGCGGGCAACATACGCAGTATTTT. This encodes CASSQAGSGQHTQYF.

The genes are TRBV28 and TRBJ1-5; the D is unclear. V lost 2 bases and J lost 4, with 12 bases in between. Germline lookup yields CDR1 MDHEN and CDR2 SYDVKM. This CDR3 has 15 amino acids. The CDR3 DNA reads as TGTGCCAGCAGTTTACGGCCCGGGCTGAATCAGCCCCAGCATTTT. Encoded protein: CASSLRPGLNQPQHF.

J is TRBJ1-3 and V is TRBV7-6; D gene unclear. The germline V gene encodes CDR1 SGHVS and CDR2 FNYEAQ. This CDR3 has 15 residues. V dropped 3 bases and J dropped 0 bases, with 9 bases sitting between them. The chain's CDR3 is CASSLDLSSGNTIYF. CDR3 DNA: TGTGCCAGCAGCTTGGATCTGAGCTCTGGAAACACCATATATTTT.

J is TRBJ2-5 and V is TRBV19; 7 bases align to TRBD1. The V gene end was trimmed by 4 bases and the J gene end by 2 bases; junction bases not matched to a gene: 13. The CDR3 is 17 residues long. Germline lookup yields CDR1 LNHDA and CDR2 SQIVND (reference sequence). The CDR3 DNA is TGTGCCAGTAGTAAGGGTACCGGGACAGCGGAACAAGAGACCCAGTACTTC. Its translation is CASSKGTGTAEQETQYF.

The rearrangement links TRBV15 to TRBJ2-1, with a possible D match to TRBD2 (6 bases). Germline-derived CDR1 and CDR2 are LNHNV and YYDKDF (reference sequence). Trimming took off 1 base at V and 7 bases at J, with 11 bases between the two ends. The CDR3 is 14 residues long. In DNA form, the CDR3 reads TGTGCCACCAGCAGAGCGGGAGTTCGGAATGAGCAGTTCTTC. This translates into CATSRAGVRNEQFF.

The V gene is TRBV6-5, the J gene TRBJ2-2, with D possibly matching TRBD1 (5 bases). The CDR3 is 15 residues long. The V gene lost 6 bases and the J gene lost 2 bases, with 13 bases spanning the gap. Germline CDR1 reads MNHEY; CDR2 reads SVGAGI. Here the CDR3 reads CASRRTLFNTGELFF. The CDR3 region has the DNA TGTGCCAGCAGACGGACACTCTTTAACACCGGGGAGCTGTTTTTT.

This chain joins TRBV9 and TRBJ2-2; the match to TRBD1 covers 10 bases. The V and J ends lost 4 bases and 7 bases, in that order; junction bases with no gene match: 10. This CDR3 has 16 amino acids. Germline V CDR1 and CDR2: SGDLS, YYNGEE. The CDR3 loop reads CASSPTGQGSIGELFF. In nucleotides, the CDR3 is TGTGCCAGCAGCCCCACGGGACAGGGGAGCATCGGGGAGCTGTTTTTT.

V is TRBV30 and J is TRBJ2-3; D is uncertain. The CDR3 runs 12 residues. Trimming stripped 8 bases from V and 0 bases from J, with 9 bases between. Germline CDR1 is GTSNPN and CDR2 is SVGIG (reference sequence). The CDR3 region has the DNA TGTGCCCGGACGACAAGCACAGATACGCAGTATTTT. This sequence encodes CARTTSTDTQYF.

This clone showed up just a few times. The J gene is TRBJ1-2, the V gene TRBV18; D uncertain. The CDR3 sequence is 14 residues long. The V and J ends lost 0 bases and 4 bases respectively, with 9 bases between them. CDR1 is KGHSH and CDR2 is LQKENI in the germline V gene. CDR3: CASSPPTESYGYTF. The CDR3 DNA sequence: TGTGCCAGCTCACCACCCACGGAATCCTATGGCTACACCTTC.

This clone has only a few counts. V and J are TRBV7-9 and TRBJ1-2, with 7 bases identical to TRBD1. After removal of 5 bases from V and 2 bases from J, the junction contained 2 bases not matched to a gene. The CDR3 totals 13 residues. Germline V CDR1 and CDR2: SEHNR, FQNEAQ (reference sequence). CDR3 amino acids: CASSLGQNYGYTF. The CDR3 DNA follows: TGTGCCAGCAGCCTGGGACAGAACTATGGCTACACCTTC.

This clone has just one count. The chain joins TRBV7-2 to TRBJ1-2, with D maybe TRBD1 (5 bases). V was shortened by 1 base and J by 6 bases, with 15 bases between the two germline ends. Germline V gives CDR1 SGHTA, CDR2 FQGNSA. CDR3 length equals 15 residues. The CDR3 reads CASSLGAYGGNGYTF. CDR3 bases: TGTGCCAGCAGCTTAGGAGCTTACGGGGGTAATGGCTACACCTTC.

This chain links TRBV5-1 with TRBJ2-5; 7 nucleotides align to TRBD2. This CDR3 comprises 14 residues. The trim removed 4 bases at V and 5 bases at J, leaving 8 bases unmatched. Germline-derived CDR1 and CDR2 are SGHRS and YFSETQ. CDR3 nucleotide sequence: TGCGCCAGCAGCGTGGCAGCGGGATCGGAGACCCAGTACTTC. Translating it yields CASSVAAGSETQYF.